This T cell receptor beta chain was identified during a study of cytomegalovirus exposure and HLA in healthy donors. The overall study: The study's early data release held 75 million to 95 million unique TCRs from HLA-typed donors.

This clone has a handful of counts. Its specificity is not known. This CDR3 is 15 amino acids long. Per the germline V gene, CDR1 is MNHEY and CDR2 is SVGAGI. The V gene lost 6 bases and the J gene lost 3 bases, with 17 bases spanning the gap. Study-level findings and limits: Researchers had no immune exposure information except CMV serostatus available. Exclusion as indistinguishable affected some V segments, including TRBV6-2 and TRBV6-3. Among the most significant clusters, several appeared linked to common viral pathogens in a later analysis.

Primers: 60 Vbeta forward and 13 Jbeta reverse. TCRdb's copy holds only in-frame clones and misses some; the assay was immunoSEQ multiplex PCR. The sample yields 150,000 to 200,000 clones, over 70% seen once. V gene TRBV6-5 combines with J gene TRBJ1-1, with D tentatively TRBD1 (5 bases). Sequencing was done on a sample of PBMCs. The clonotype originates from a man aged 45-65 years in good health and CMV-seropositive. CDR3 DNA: TGTGCCAGCAGGTCAAAGGGGTTAGTGTACACTGAAGCTTTCTTT. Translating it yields CASRSKGLVYTEAFF.